This TCR beta chain was captured in a study of blood T cells in healthy people across ages. Turning to this clonotype: The antigen remains undetermined.

A minimum of 7 million PBMCs was isolated per sample. The amount of total RNA extracted per sample was at least 5.5 micrograms. Findings and caveats of the study: Older age went with lower TCR beta diversity per million T cells, in a roughly linear way.

This CDR3 is built from 14 residues. Germline V gene lookup returns CDR1 DFQATT and CDR2 SNEGSKA (reference sequence). V shed 8 bases and J shed 1 base, with 15 bases lying between them. Next came a second PCR, run for about 6 to 12 cycles, which used a sample-barcoded 5' primer along with a J-beta primer mix. Template switching added a 12-random-nucleotide identifier to every cDNA molecule. TCRdb reanalysed the 5' RACE reads using MiXCR and keeps one entry per CDR3 protein. Of 980,000 or so distinct CDR3 sequences in the sample, 40% to 60% were seen once. The origin of this receptor is a man aged 30 to 39 in good health. Input material: blood. The chain recombines TRBV20-1 with TRBJ2-1; TRBD1 or TRBD2 may be the D gene (6 bases each). Here the CDR3 reads CSQGMSGSYNEQFF. The CDR3 bases are TGCAGTCAGGGGATGAGCGGGTCCTACAATGAGCAGTTCTTC.